What follows is one TCR beta chain and its context. A library of TCRbeta sequences, prepared with unique molecular identifiers, was generated. Each CDR3 protein gets one entry after TCRdb re-called the PCR reads with MiXCR. The sample has some 400,000 distinct CDR3 sequences, just over 20% seen once. These data originate in a study of T-cell reconstitution after alpha-beta-depleted transplantation in children. Source: PBMCs from the stem cell graft donor, taken from the stem cell graft. This clonotype was sampled from a human donor who donated a stem cell graft to a child with acute myeloid leukemia.

The CDR3 DNA reads TGCGCCAGCAGCCACAGTTCCCACACTGAAGCTTTCTTT. It is translated as CASSHSSHTEAFF. The rearrangement joins TRBV4-3 to TRBJ1-1; D unclear. Germline CDR1 is LGHNA and CDR2 is YSLEER. V shed 3 bases and J shed 3 bases, with 8 bases lying between them. The CDR3 runs to 13 residues.